The clone carrying this TCR beta chain was counted a few times. The data were obtained in a study of blood T cell repertoires in COVID-19. Study in general: Acute and convalescent COVID-19 specimens originated in the United States, Italy and Spain. Sources were T cells, B-cell-depleted T cells, or PBMCs; the material itself was cDNA or gDNA.

Sequenced by immunoSEQ multiplex PCR; TCRdb stores in-frame clones only, minus some. The sample lists about 80,000 clones, about four fifths occurring once. The source material was peripheral blood. The TCR comes from a human donor in a cohort sampled during active COVID-19.

The DNA for the CDR3 is TGTGCCACCAGCAGGACAGCCGGAGAGACCCAGTACTTC. Translated: CATSRTAGETQYF. V usage is TRBV15 and J usage is TRBJ2-5; a weak D match, TRBD1 (5 bases). Per germline, CDR1 LNHNV and CDR2 YYDKDF (reference sequence). The CDR3 spans 13 residues. The V and J ends lost 3 bases and 4 bases respectively, with 9 bases between them.